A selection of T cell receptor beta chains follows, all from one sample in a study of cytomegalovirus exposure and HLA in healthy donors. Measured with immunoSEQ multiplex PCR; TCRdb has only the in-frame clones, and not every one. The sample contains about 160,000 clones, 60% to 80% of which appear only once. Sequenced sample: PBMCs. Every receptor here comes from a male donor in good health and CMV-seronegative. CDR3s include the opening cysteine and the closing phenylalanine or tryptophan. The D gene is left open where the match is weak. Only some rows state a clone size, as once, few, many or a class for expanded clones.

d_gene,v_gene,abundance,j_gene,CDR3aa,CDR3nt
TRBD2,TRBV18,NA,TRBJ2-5,CASSPSGVQETQYF,TGTGCCAGCTCTCCAAGCGGGGTCCAAGAGACCCAGTACTTC
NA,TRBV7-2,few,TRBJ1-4,CASSPQTTTNEKLFF,TGTGCCAGCAGCCCACAGACTACAACTAATGAAAAACTGTTTTTT
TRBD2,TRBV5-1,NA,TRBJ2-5,CASSLLGLAGKETQYF,TGCGCCAGCAGCTTATTGGGACTAGCGGGTAAAGAGACCCAGTACTTC
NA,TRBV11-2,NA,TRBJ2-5,CASSHDRSQQGGQYF,TGTGCCAGCAGCCACGACAGGTCCCAGCAGGGGGGCCAGTACTTC
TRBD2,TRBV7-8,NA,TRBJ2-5,CASSPGGGETQYF,TGTGCCAGCAGCCCTGGGGGGGGTGAGACCCAGTACTTC
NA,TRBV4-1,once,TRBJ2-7,CASSRSGGFEDEQYF,TGCGCCAGCAGCCGATCAGGAGGGTTCGAGGACGAGCAGTACTTC
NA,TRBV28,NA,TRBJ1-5,CASSFPGVGNQPQHF,TGTGCCAGCAGTTTCCCAGGGGTCGGCAATCAGCCCCAGCATTTT
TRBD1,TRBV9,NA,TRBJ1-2,CASSPRTGRGYTF,TGTGCCAGCAGCCCGCGGACAGGTCGCGGCTACACCTTC
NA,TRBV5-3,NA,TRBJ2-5,CARSLAGGGETQYF,TGTGCCAGAAGCTTGGCTGGGGGAGGCGAGACCCAGTACTTC
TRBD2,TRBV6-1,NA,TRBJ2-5,CASSDPPSGRETQYF,TGTGCCAGCAGTGACCCTCCTAGCGGGAGGGAGACCCAGTACTTC
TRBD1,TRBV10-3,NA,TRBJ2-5,CAISEDRGRWETQYF,TGTGCCATCAGTGAGGACAGGGGGCGTTGGGAGACCCAGTACTTC
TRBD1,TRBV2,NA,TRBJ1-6,CASSTGGGSPLHF,TGTGCCAGCAGTACAGGGGGCGGTTCACCCCTCCACTTT
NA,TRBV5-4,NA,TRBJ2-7,CASSFQSAYEQYF,TGTGCCAGCAGCTTCCAGTCCGCCTACGAGCAGTACTTC
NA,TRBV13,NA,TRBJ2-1,CASSRTDNEQFF,TGTGCCAGCAGCCGGACAGATAATGAGCAGTTCTTC
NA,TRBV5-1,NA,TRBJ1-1,CASSLITGSGTEAFF,TGCGCCAGCAGCTTGATCACAGGGTCAGGAACTGAAGCTTTCTTT
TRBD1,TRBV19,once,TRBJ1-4,CASSTSGGKEKLFF,TGTGCCAGTAGTACCTCAGGGGGTAAGGAAAAACTGTTTTTT
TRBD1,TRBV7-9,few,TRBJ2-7,CSSSLPRDRSPYEQYF,TGTTCCAGCAGCTTACCCCGGGACAGGAGCCCCTACGAGCAGTACTTC
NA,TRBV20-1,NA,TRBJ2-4,CSARPENIQYF,TGCAGTGCTAGGCCGGAAAACATTCAGTACTTC
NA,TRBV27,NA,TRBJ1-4,CASSLLGGTNEKLFF,TGTGCCAGCAGTCTCCTGGGGGGAACTAATGAAAAACTGTTTTTT
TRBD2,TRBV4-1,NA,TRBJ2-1,CASSFTTSGPYNEQFF,TGCGCCAGCAGCTTCACGACTAGCGGACCTTACAATGAGCAGTTCTTC
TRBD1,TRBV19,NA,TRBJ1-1,CASSPDRARDTEAFF,TGTGCCAGTAGTCCGGACAGGGCTAGGGACACTGAAGCTTTCTTT
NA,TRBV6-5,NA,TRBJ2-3,CASSYRAGLGYF,TGTGCCAGCAGTTACAGGGCAGGGTTGGGGTATTTT
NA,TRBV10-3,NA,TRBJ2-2,CAISEQDTGELFF,TGTGCCATCAGTGAACAGGACACCGGGGAGCTGTTTTTT
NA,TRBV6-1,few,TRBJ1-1,CASSEFPDRNTEAFF,TGTGCCAGCAGTGAATTCCCGGACAGGAACACTGAAGCTTTCTTT
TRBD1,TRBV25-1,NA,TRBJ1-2,CASSGIGTAYYGYTF,TGTGCCAGCAGTGGCATCGGGACAGCGTATTATGGCTACACCTTC